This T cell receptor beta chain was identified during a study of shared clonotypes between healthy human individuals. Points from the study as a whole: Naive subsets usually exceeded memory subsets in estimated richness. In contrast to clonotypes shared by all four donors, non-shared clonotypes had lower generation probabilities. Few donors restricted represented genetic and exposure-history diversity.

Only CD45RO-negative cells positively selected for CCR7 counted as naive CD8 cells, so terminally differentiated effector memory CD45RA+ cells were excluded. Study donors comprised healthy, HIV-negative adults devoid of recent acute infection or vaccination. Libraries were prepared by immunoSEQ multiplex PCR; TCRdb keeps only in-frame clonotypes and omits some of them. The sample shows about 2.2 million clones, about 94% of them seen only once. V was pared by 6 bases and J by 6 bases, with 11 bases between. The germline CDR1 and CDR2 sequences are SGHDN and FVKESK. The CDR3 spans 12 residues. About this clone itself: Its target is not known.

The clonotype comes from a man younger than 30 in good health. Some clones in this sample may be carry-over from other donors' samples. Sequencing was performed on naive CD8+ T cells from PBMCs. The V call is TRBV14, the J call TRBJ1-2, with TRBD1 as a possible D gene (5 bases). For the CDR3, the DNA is TGTGCCAGCAGGCAGGGAGGAAATGGCTACACCTTC. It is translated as CASRQGGNGYTF.